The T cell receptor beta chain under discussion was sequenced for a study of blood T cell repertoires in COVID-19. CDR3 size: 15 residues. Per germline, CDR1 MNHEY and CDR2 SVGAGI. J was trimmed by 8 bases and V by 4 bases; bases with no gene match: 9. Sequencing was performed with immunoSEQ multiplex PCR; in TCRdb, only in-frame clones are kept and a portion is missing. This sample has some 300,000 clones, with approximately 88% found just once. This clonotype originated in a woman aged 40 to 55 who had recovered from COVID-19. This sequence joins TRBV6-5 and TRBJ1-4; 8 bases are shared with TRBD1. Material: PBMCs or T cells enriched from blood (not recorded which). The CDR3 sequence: CASSSGTGTGEKLFF. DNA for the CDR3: TGTGCCAGCAGTTCAGGGACAGGAACTGGCGAAAAACTGTTTTTT.